Each of the 8 T cell receptor beta chains below was sequenced from the same sample in a study of neurological immune-mediated disorders. Each CDR3 protein gets one entry after TCRdb re-called the 5' RACE reads with MiXCR. The data hold about 66,000 distinct CDR3 sequences, with around 3.7% observed a single time. The sequencing sample was made of PBMCs. The receptors shown here come from a man between 35 and 55 years old with multiple sclerosis.

This clonotype was recorded many times. V and J are TRBV11-2 and TRBJ1-1; D not resolved. V gave up 5 bases and J gave up 1 base, with 8 bases separating them. Germline values: CDR1 SGHAT, CDR2 FQNNGV. This CDR3 comprises 13 residues. CDR3 DNA: TGTGCCAGCAGCCTTCACCGGAACACTGAAGCTTTCTTT. Translation gives CASSLHRNTEAFF.

This clonotype was counted at least ten times. The chain recombines TRBV5-1 with TRBJ2-1; perhaps TRBD2 as D (6 bases). Trimming shortened V by 1 base and J by 15 bases, and 14 bases separated the two germline ends. In germline, CDR1 is SGHRS, CDR2 YFSETQ. The CDR3 is 12 residues long. Here the CDR3 reads CASSLNRETWFF. In nucleotides, the CDR3 is TGCGCCAGCAGCTTGAACCGGGAGACGTGGTTCTTC.

In this sample, this clonotype turned up many times. The V and J genes are TRBV7-2 and TRBJ1-1; 11 bases line up with TRBD1. Trimming removed 6 bases from V and 5 bases from J; junction bases left unmatched: 5. The CDR3 covers 14 residues. Germline V lookup: CDR1 SGHTA, CDR2 FQGNSA. The CDR3 spells CASSPDRGRTEAFF. The CDR3 coding sequence is TGTGCCAGCAGTCCGGACAGGGGGCGTACTGAAGCTTTCTTT.

This clonotype was picked up many times. The rearrangement joins TRBV27 to TRBJ1-2; 9 bases are a match to TRBD1. Unmatched junction bases numbered 6, after V lost 2 bases and J lost 5 bases. Germline CDR1 reads MNHEY; CDR2 reads SMNVEV (reference sequence). CDR3 length: 15 amino acids. The chain's CDR3 is CASSLRTGAWYGYTF. In DNA, the CDR3 is TGTGCCAGCAGTTTACGGACAGGGGCTTGGTATGGCTACACCTTC.

This clonotype has ten or more counts. Given a much more abundant clone one base away, this may be a read error. The chain recombines TRBV5-1 with TRBJ2-5; no clear D. V was pared by 0 bases and J by 2 bases, with 8 bases between. Germline V CDR1 and CDR2: SGHRS, YFSETQ. The CDR3 is 14 amino acids. The CDR3 DNA sequence: TGCGCCAGCAGCTTGGCCAACAGACAAGAGACCCAGTACTTC. Its protein is CASSLANRQETQYF. Drawing the rest from reference TRBV5-1 and TRBJ2-5, the complete variable domain is KAGVTQTPRYLIKTRGQQVTLSCSPISGHRSVSWYQQTPGQGLQFLFEYFSETQRNKGNFPGRFSGRQFSNSRSEMNVSTLELGDSALYLCASSLANRQETQYFGPGTRLLVL.

The sample holds a few counts of this clonotype. One base away lies a much larger clone, so this may be a sequencing read error. The chain links TRBV7-9 to TRBJ2-2; the D gene is possibly TRBD2 (6 bases). Germline V lookup: CDR1 SEHNR, CDR2 FQNEAQ (reference sequence). CDR3 length equals 20 residues. The V end lost 5 bases, the J end lost 4 bases, and 29 bases lay between the germline ends. CDR3 protein: CASSPINPRNSGYLTGELFF. CDR3 coding DNA: TGTGCCAGCAGCCCCATAAACCCTAGGAATAGCGGTTACCTCACCGGGGAGCTGTTTTTT.

This clonotype showed up many times. CDR3 amino acids: CASTGGEETQYF. The CDR3 bases are TGTGCCAGCACGGGCGGGGAGGAGACCCAGTACTTC. V usage is TRBV2 and J usage is TRBJ2-5, with D maybe TRBD2 (6 bases). The V end was cut by 7 bases, the J end by 5 bases, with 11 bases between. Germline V lookup: CDR1 SNHLY, CDR2 FYNNEI. This CDR3 has 12 amino acids.

Ten or more counts support this clonotype. This chain uses TRBV2 with TRBJ2-1; D remains ambiguous. V was shortened by 6 bases and J by 6 bases, with 12 bases between the two germline ends. The CDR3 totals 13 residues. The germline CDR1 and CDR2 sequences are SNHLY and FYNNEI. CDR3 region: CASSPSRVNEQFF. The CDR3 DNA follows: TGTGCCAGCAGCCCCTCCCGGGTCAATGAGCAGTTCTTC. Drawing the rest from reference TRBV2 and TRBJ2-1, the complete variable domain is EPEVTQTPSHQVTQMGQEVILRCVPISNHLYFYWYRQILGQKVEFLVSFYNNEISEKSEIFDDQFSVERPDGSNFTLKIRSTKLEDSAMYFCASSPSRVNEQFFGPGTRLTVL.